This T cell receptor (beta chain) is from a study of blood T cell repertoires in COVID-19. Original handling: Amplification from reference gene primers served as the basis for estimated nucleated cell counts. The method was immunoSEQ multiplex PCR; TCRdb's version includes in-frame clones alone and lacks a portion of them. The D gene and trimming were derived from the DNA, and the V and J assignments and clone size from that table. The sample comprises some 250,000 clones, 85% to 90% of which are singletons, and roughly a sixth rests with the top ten. Everyone who took part was roughly 18 to 95 years old, and they came from about 25 US areas. The V segment lost 1 base and the J segment 0 bases; nucleotides outside the gene matches: 2. Germline V gene data show CDR1 as LGHDT and CDR2 as YNNKEL (reference sequence). There are 15 residues in the CDR3.

Source material: PBMCs or T cells enriched from blood (not recorded which). J is TRBJ1-2 and V is TRBV3-1 (or the pseudogene TRBV3-2); 7 bases map to TRBD1. The clonotype was recovered from a man younger than 30 who had recovered from COVID-19. The chain's CDR3 is CASSQADRANYGYTF. CDR3 coding DNA: TGTGCCAGCAGCCAAGCCGACAGGGCTAACTATGGCTACACCTTC.